One sample yielded the 8 T cell receptor beta chains listed below, sequenced in a study of CD4 T cells in relation to SARS-CoV-2 and coronaviruses. The unexposed donors gave CD4+ T cells in about 2010-2019, prior to COVID-19. The cells were cultured for about ten days before CD4+ T cells were isolated. Method: immunoSEQ multiplex PCR; TCRdb's copy keeps in-frame clones and lacks some. The data hold some 21,000 clones, with 74% observed a single time. Antigens for these TCRs are unknown. Sample: CD4+ T cells from PBMCs, cultured in vitro. These TCRs come from a human donor in good health.

This clone turned up a few times. The chain joins TRBV19 to TRBJ1-2, with D unresolved. V was cut by 0 bases and J by 8 bases, with 10 bases left in between. CDR1 and CDR2 from the germline V gene are LNHDA and SQIVND (reference sequence). This CDR3 has 13 amino acids. This chain's CDR3 is CASSIDVLKGYTF. The CDR3 DNA reads TGTGCCAGTAGTATAGACGTCTTGAAAGGCTACACCTTC.

This CDR3 is CASSRPPGSAFF. CDR3 nucleotides: TGTGCCAGCAGCCGGCCCCCGGGGTCAGCTTTCTTT. This chain uses TRBV28 with TRBJ1-1; D call uncertain. The CDR3 spans 12 residues. CDR1 and CDR2 (germline): MDHEN, SYDVKM. Trimming shortened V by 6 bases and J by 10 bases, and 15 bases separated the two germline ends. Full variable domain (outside the CDR3, taken from reference TRBV28 and TRBJ1-1): DVKVTQSSRYLVKRTGEKVFLECVQDMDHENMFWYRQDPGLGLRLIYFSYDVKMKEKGDIPEGYSVSREKKERFSLILESASTNQTSMYLCASSRPPGSAFFGQGTRLTVV.

The CDR3 sequence: CASSTDLSGTDTQYF. The CDR3 DNA reads TGTGCCAGCAGCACCGACCTTAGCGGGACAGATACGCAGTATTTT. The V gene is TRBV5-4, the J gene TRBJ2-3; 7 nucleotides align to TRBD2. V trimming: 4 bases; J trimming: 3 bases; junction bases outside the gene matches: 8. Germline V gene sequence: CDR1 SGHNT, CDR2 YYREEE (reference sequence). This CDR3 is built from 15 residues.

The CDR3 nucleotides are TGTGCCAGCAGTGTGACAGGCGGCATTATGAACACTGAAGCTTTCTTT. This sequence encodes CASSVTGGIMNTEAFF. The chain joins TRBV6-1 to TRBJ1-1; D may be TRBD1 (6 bases). Trimming removed 4 bases at V and 0 bases at J, with 15 bases between. The CDR3 covers 16 residues. Germline-derived CDR1 and CDR2 are MNHNS and SASEGT.

This clone appeared a few times. This chain links TRBV9 with TRBJ2-7, with D tentatively TRBD2 (7 bases). Germline V gene data show CDR1 as SGDLS and CDR2 as YYNGEE. The CDR3 spans 15 residues. V was cut by 4 bases and J by 6 bases, with 20 bases left in between. The DNA of the CDR3 is TGTGCCAGCAGCTTCAGCGGGACATCAGGGTCCGAGCAGTACTTC. It translates to CASSFSGTSGSEQYF.

The chain employs TRBV30 and TRBJ2-5; D may be TRBD2 (5 bases). V was trimmed by 5 bases and J by 5 bases, leaving 12 bases between them. CDR3 length: 12 residues. CDR1 and CDR2 (germline): GTSNPN, SVGIG (reference sequence). CDR3 in DNA: TGTGCCTGGGCTAGCACCGGGGAGACCCAGTACTTC. It encodes CAWASTGETQYF. The full variable domain, completed using reference TRBV30 and TRBJ2-5, is SQTIHQWPATLVQPVGSPLSLECTVEGTSNPNLYWYRQAAGRGLQLLFYSVGIGQISSEVPQNLSASRPQDRQFILSSKKLLLSDSGFYLCAWASTGETQYFGPGTRLLVL.

The gene calls are TRBV9 and TRBJ1-3, with D uncertain. CDR1 is SGDLS, CDR2 YYNGEE, per germline. V gave up 0 bases and J gave up 0 bases, with 4 bases separating them. The CDR3 covers 14 residues. CDR3 protein: CASSVGLSGNTIYF. The CDR3 nucleotides read TGTGCCAGCAGCGTAGGGCTCTCTGGAAACACCATATATTTT.

The chain joins TRBV6-5 to TRBJ1-2; the match to TRBD1 covers 8 bases. Germline assignment: CDR1 MNHEY and CDR2 SVGAGI. The CDR3 has 15 residues. Unmatched junction bases numbered 12, after V lost 8 bases and J lost 4 bases. The CDR3 reads CASFMGGTGGYGYTF. The CDR3 DNA sequence: TGTGCCAGCTTCATGGGAGGCACAGGGGGCTATGGCTACACCTTC.